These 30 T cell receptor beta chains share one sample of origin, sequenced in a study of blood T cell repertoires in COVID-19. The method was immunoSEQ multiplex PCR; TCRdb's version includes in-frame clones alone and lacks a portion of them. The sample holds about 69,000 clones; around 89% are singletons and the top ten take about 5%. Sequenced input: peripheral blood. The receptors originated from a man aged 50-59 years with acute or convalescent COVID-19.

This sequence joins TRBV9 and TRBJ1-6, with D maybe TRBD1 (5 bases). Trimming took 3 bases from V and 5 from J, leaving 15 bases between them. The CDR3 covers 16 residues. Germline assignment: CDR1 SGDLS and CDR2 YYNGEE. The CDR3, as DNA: TGTGCCAGCAGCGGCAAAGGGGCCAGAGATAATTCACCCCTCCACTTT. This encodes CASSGKGARDNSPLHF.

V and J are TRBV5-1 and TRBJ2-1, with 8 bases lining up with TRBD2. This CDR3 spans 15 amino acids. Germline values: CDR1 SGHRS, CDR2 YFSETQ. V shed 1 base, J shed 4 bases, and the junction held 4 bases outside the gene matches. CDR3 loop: CASSLSSGIYNEQFF. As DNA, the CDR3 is TGCGCCAGCAGCTTGAGTAGCGGGATTTACAATGAGCAGTTCTTC. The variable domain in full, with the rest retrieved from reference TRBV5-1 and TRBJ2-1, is KAGVTQTPRYLIKTRGQQVTLSCSPISGHRSVSWYQQTPGQGLQFLFEYFSETQRNKGNFPGRFSGRQFSNSRSEMNVSTLELGDSALYLCASSLSSGIYNEQFFGPGTRLTVL.

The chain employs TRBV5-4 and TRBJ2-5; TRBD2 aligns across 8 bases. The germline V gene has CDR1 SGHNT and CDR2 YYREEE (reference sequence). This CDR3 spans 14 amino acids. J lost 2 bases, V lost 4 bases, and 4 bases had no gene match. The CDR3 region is CASSHSGTQETQYF. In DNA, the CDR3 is TGTGCCAGCAGCCATAGCGGGACTCAAGAGACCCAGTACTTC.

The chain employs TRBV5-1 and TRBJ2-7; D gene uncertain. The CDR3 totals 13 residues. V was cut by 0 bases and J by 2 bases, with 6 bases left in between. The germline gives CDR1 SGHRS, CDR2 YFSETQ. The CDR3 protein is CASSLGIPYEQYF. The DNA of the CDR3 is TGCGCCAGCAGCTTGGGTATCCCCTACGAGCAGTACTTC.

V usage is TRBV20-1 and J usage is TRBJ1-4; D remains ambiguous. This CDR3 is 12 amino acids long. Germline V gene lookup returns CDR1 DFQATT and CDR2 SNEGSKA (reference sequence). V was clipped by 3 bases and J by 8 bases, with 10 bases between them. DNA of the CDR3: TGCAGTGCTAGTCACAGCGGGGAAAAACTGTTTTTT. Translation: CSASHSGEKLFF.

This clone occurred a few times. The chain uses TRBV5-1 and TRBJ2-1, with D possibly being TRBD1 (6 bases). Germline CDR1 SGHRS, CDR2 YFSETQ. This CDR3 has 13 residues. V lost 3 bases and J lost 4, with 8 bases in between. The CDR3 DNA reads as TGCGCCAGCAGCTACGGACAGTACAATGAGCAGTTCTTC. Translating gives CASSYGQYNEQFF.

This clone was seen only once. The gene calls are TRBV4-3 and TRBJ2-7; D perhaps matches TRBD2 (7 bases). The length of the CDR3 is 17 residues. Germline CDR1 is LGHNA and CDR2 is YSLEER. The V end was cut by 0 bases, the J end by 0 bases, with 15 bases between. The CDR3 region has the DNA TGCGCCAGCAGCCAAGATACGGGGGGCCCCAGCTCCTACGAGCAGTACTTC. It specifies CASSQDTGGPSSYEQYF.

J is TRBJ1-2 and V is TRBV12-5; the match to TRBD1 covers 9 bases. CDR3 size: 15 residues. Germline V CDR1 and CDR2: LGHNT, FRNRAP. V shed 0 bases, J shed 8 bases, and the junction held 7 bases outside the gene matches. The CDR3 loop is CASGLVLGQGSGYTF. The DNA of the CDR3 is TGTGCTAGTGGTTTGGTACTCGGACAGGGGAGCGGCTACACCTTC.

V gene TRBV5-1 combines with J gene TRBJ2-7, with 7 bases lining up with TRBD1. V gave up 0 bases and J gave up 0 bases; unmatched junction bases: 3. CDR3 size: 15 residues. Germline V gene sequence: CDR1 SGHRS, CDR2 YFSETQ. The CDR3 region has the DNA TGCGCCAGCAGCTTGGATGGGGACAGCTCCTACGAGCAGTACTTC. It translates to CASSLDGDSSYEQYF.

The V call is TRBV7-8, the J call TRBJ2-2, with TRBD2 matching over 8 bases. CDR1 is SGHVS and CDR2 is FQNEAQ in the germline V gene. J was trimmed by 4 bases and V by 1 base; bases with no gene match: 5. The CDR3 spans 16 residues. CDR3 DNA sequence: TGTGCCAGCAGCTTAGGCCGTAGCGGGATCACCGGGGAGCTGTTTTTT. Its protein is CASSLGRSGITGELFF.

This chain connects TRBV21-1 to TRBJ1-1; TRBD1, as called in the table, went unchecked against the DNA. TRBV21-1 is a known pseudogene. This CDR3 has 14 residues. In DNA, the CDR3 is TGTGCCAGGATCAGGCACCGGTGGAACACTGAAGCTTTCTTT. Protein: CARIRHRWNTEAFF.

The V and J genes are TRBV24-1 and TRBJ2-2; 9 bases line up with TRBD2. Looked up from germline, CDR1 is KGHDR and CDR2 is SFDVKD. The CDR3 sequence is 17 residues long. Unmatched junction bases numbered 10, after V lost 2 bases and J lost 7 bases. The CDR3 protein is CATSDYSVAGVYGELFF. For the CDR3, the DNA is TGTGCCACCAGTGATTACAGCGTAGCGGGAGTCTACGGGGAGCTGTTTTTT.

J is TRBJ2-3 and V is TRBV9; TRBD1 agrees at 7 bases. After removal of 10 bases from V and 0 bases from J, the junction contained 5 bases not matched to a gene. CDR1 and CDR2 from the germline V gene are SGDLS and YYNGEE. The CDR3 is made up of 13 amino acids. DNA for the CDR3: TGTGCCCCTACAGGGGTCAGCACAGATACGCAGTATTTT. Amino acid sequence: CAPTGVSTDTQYF. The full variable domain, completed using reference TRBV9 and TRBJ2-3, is DSGVTQTPKHLITATGQRVTLRCSPRSGDLSVYWYQQSLDQGLQFLIQYYNGEERAKGNILERFSAQQFPDLHSELNLSSLELGDSALYFCAPTGVSTDTQYFGPGTRLTVL.

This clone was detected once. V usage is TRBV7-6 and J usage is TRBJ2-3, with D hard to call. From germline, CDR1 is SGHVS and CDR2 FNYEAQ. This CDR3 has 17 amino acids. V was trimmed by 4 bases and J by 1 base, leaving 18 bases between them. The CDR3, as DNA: TGTGCCAGCAGCTCCAATTCCTGGGCCAAGGGCACAGATACGCAGTATTTT. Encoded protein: CASSSNSWAKGTDTQYF.

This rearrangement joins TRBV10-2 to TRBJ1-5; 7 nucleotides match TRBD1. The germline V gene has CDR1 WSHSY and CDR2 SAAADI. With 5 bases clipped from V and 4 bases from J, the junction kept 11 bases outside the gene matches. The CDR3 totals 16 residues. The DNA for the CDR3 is TGCGCCAGCAGTCACCAAGCGACAGGGCGAAATCAGCCCCAGCATTTT. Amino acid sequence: CASSHQATGRNQPQHF.

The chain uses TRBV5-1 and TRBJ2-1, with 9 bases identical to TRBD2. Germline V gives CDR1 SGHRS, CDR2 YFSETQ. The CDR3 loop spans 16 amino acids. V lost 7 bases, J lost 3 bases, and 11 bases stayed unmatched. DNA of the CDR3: TGCGCCAGCGGTCCACTTTTAGCGGGAGTCTACAATGAGCAGTTCTTC. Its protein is CASGPLLAGVYNEQFF.

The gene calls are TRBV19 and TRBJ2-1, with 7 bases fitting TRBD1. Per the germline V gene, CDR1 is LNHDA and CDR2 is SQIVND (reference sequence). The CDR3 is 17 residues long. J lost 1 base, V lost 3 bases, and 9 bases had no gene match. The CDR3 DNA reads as TGTGCCAGTAGTATCCGGGACAGCTTTGGGTCCTACAATGAGCAGTTCTTC. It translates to CASSIRDSFGSYNEQFF.

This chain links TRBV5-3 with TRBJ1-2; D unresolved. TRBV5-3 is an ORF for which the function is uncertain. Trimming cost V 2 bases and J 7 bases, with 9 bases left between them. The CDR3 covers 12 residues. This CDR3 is CARSLRSGGYTF. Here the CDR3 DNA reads TGTGCCAGAAGCTTAAGGTCAGGTGGCTACACCTTC.

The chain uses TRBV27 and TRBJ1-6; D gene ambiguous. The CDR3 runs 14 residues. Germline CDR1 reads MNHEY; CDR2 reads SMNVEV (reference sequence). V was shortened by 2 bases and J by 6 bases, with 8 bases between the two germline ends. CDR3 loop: CASSLQDGNSPLHF. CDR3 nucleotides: TGTGCCAGCAGTTTACAGGATGGTAATTCACCCCTCCACTTT.

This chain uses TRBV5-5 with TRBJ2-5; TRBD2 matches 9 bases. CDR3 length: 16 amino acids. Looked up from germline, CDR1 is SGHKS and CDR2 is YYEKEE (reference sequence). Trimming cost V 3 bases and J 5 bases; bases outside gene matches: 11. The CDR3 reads CASSSAGGLGFETQYF. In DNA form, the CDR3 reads TGTGCCAGCAGCTCGGCGGGAGGGCTTGGGTTTGAGACCCAGTACTTC. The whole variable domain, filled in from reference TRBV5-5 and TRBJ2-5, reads DAGVTQSPTHLIKTRGQQVTLRCSPISGHKSVSWYQQVLGQGPQFIFQYYEKEERGRGNFPDRFSARQFPNYSSELNVNALLLGDSALYLCASSSAGGLGFETQYFGPGTRLLVL.

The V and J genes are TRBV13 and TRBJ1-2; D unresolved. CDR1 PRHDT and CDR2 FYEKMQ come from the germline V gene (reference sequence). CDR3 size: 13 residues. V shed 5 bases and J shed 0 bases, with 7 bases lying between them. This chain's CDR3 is CASSSGANYGYTF. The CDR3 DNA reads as TGTGCCAGCAGCAGCGGAGCTAACTATGGCTACACCTTC.

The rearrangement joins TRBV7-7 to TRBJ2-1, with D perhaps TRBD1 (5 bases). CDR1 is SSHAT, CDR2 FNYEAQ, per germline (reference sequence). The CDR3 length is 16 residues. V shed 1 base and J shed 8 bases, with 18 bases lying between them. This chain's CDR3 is CASSLGAGASPHEQFF. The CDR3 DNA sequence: TGTGCCAGCAGCTTAGGTGCTGGGGCATCCCCCCATGAGCAGTTCTTC.

The CDR3 is CATAGSTGDQLYGYTF. The CDR3 nucleotides are TGTGCCACGGCGGGCTCGACAGGGGACCAGCTCTATGGCTACACCTTC. This rearrangement joins TRBV7-9 to TRBJ1-2, with 8 bases lining up with TRBD1. With 10 bases clipped from V and 4 bases from J, the junction kept 17 bases outside the gene matches. CDR1 is SEHNR and CDR2 is FQNEAQ in the germline V gene (reference sequence). The CDR3 is 16 amino acids.

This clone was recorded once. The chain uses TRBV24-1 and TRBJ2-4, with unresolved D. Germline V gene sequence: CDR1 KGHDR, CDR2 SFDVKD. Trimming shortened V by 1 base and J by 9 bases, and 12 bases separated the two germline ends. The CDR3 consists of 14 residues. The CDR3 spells CATSDFRDMGIQYF. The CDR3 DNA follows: TGTGCCACCAGTGATTTTCGAGACATGGGCATTCAGTACTTC.

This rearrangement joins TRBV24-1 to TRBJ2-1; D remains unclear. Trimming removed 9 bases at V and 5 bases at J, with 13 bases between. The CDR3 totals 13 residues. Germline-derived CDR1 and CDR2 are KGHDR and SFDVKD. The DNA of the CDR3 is TGTGCCACCCCCCGAGGCCTCGACAATGAGCAGTTCTTC. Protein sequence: CATPRGLDNEQFF.

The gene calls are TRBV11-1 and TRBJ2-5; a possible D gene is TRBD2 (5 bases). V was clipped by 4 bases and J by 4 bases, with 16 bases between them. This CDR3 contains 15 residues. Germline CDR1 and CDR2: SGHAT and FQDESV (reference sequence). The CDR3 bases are TGTGCCAGCAGCTCCATTGGGAGCTTAGGAGAGACCCAGTACTTC. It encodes CASSSIGSLGETQYF.

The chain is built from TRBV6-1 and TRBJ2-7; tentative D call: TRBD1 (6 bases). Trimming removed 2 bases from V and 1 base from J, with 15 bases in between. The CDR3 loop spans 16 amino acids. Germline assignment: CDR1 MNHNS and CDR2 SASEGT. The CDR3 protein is CASSEWGQGRSYEQYF. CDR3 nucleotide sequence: TGTGCCAGCAGTGAATGGGGGCAGGGACGGTCCTACGAGCAGTACTTC.

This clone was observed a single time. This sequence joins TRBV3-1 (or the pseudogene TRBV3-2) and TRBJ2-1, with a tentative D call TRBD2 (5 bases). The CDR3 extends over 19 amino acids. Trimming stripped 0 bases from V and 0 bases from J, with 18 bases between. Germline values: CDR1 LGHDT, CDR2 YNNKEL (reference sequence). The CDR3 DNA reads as TGTGCCAGCAGCCAAGATCGCTCCGCCAGCGGTATCTCCTACAATGAGCAGTTCTTC. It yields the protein CASSQDRSASGISYNEQFF.

In DNA form, the CDR3 reads TGTGCCACCAGTGACCCTCCAGACAGGGGCGAATTTCGCAATCAGCCCCAGCATTTT. Residues: CATSDPPDRGEFRNQPQHF. This chain joins TRBV24-1 and TRBJ1-5; 8 bases match TRBD1. The CDR3 has 19 residues. Germline assignment: CDR1 KGHDR and CDR2 SFDVKD. The V segment lost 4 bases and the J segment 2 bases; nucleotides outside the gene matches: 15.

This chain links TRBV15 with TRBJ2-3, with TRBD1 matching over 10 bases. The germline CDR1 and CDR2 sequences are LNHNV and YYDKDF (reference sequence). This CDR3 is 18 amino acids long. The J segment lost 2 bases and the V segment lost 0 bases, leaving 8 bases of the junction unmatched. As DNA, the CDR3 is TGTGCCACCAGCAGAGATAACCCGGGACAGGGGACCACAGATACGCAGTATTTT. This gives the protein CATSRDNPGQGTTDTQYF.